This T cell receptor beta chain was recovered during a study of regulatory T cells in long-lasting Graves disease. Study context: Graves' patients, diagnosed recently, had received antithyroid drugs under 3 months.

To make TCR beta libraries, researchers used iRepertoire HTBI primers and Arm-PCR of CDR3 regions. TCRdb ran MiXCR on the multiplex PCR reads and lists one entry per CDR3 protein. The sample gives a few hundred thousand distinct CDR3 sequences, around 20% of which show up once; approximately 15% is in the top ten. Per germline, CDR1 SGHRS and CDR2 YFSETQ. The CDR3 loop spans 15 amino acids. This clonotype has a count of ten or more. The antigen is not known. The germline gene is not matched at one end of the junction; a read error may be the cause. Study-wide points: Possibly, accuracy suffered from the small sample size.

Time point reported: newly diagnosed GD, antithyroid drugs for less than 3 months. PBMC-derived RNA was used for the TCR library. Peripheral blood, roughly 9.2 milliliters per patient, was collected in EDTA tubes. The starting material was peripheral blood mononuclear cells (PBMCs), obtained at new diagnosis, from a patient treated with antithyroid drugs. The sequence came from a female donor with Graves disease. The rearrangement joins TRBV5-1 to TRBJ2-3; a weak D match, TRBD1 (5 bases). This CDR3 reads CASSLGGASTDTQYF. For the CDR3, the DNA is TGTGCCAGCAGCTTGGGTGGGGCGTCCACAGATACGCAGTATTTT.